The 15 T cell receptor beta chains below all came from one sample that was sequenced in a study of blood T cells in healthy people across ages (dated by TCRdb to 2015 to 2017). Preparation of the library involved 5' RACE. These reads were obtained on an Illumina HiSeq 2500. A second PCR of 7 to 11 cycles was performed with a sample-barcoded 5' primer and a J-beta primer mix. Using fastp trimming at Q25 and MiXCR clonotype assembly, TCRdb reanalyzed the public sequencing data and kept in-frame beta chains. Each entry merges the rows of one CDR3 protein and shows their most common DNA and genes. In all, the sample holds approximately 940,000 distinct CDR3 sequences, and under 50% of those were seen once. 13% of the sample is taken by the ten largest. The specimen sequenced was blood. Receptors were obtained from a man in his thirties or forties in good health.

CDR3 in DNA: TGCGCCAGCAGCTTGGACCCGACAGGGTCGAACACTGAAGCTTTCTTT. This codes for CASSLDPTGSNTEAFF. This chain connects TRBV5-1 to TRBJ1-1, with TRBD1 matching 7 bases. Germline CDR1 SGHRS, CDR2 YFSETQ. V lost 0 bases to trimming and J lost 1 base; unmatched junction nucleotides: 6. The CDR3 length is 16 residues.

In nucleotides, the CDR3 is TGTGCTGTGGGGGGGGCTTTTACGAACTATGGCTACACCTTC. Protein: CAVGGAFTNYGYTF. The chain is built from TRBV12-5 and TRBJ1-2; D is perhaps TRBD1 (6 bases). The CDR3 length is 14 residues. Germline CDR1 and CDR2: LGHNT and FRNRAP. Trimming shortened V by 11 bases and J by 2 bases, and 18 bases separated the two germline ends. The whole variable domain, filled in from reference TRBV12-5 and TRBJ1-2, reads DARVTQTPRHKVTEMGQEVTMRCQPILGHNTVFWYRQTMMQGLELLAYFRNRAPLDDSGMPKDRFSAEMPDATLATLKIQPSEPRDSAVYFCAVGGAFTNYGYTFGSGTRLTVV.

The chain uses TRBV20-1 and TRBJ2-5, with 7 bases that match TRBD1. The J call may be faulty, since TRBJ2-7 better matches the DNA end. Germline loops: CDR1 DFQATT, CDR2 SNEGSKA (reference sequence). The CDR3 has 13 residues. The CDR3 spells CSARDEAGGEQYF. The CDR3 DNA sequence: TGCAGTGCTAGAGATGAAGCAGGGGGCGAGCAGTACTTC.

The V call is TRBV5-1, the J call TRBJ2-7, with D possibly being TRBD2 (5 bases). The V and J ends lost 2 bases and 0 bases respectively, with 12 bases between them. This CDR3 contains 15 residues. The germline V gene encodes CDR1 SGHRS and CDR2 YFSETQ. CDR3 in amino acids: CASSFGQSGSYEQYF. The CDR3 region has the DNA TGCGCCAGCAGCTTTGGGCAGAGCGGCTCCTACGAGCAGTACTTC.

This chain joins TRBV29-1 and TRBJ2-5; the match to TRBD1 covers 8 bases. Trimming at V came to 4 bases and at J to 4 bases, leaving 2 bases not matched to a gene. Germline assignment: CDR1 SQVTM and CDR2 ANQGSEA. The CDR3 is 12 amino acids. Here the CDR3 DNA reads TGCAGCGTTGGGACAGGGATAGAGACCCAGTACTTC. It encodes CSVGTGIETQYF.

There are a few counts of this clonotype. CDR3 region: CASNGAGGYTEAFF. The CDR3 bases are TGCGCCAGCAATGGGGCAGGGGGCTACACTGAAGCTTTCTTT. V is TRBV5-1 and J is TRBJ1-1; 8 positions match TRBD1. After removal of 6 bases from V and 3 bases from J, the junction contained 7 bases not matched to a gene. The CDR3 loop spans 14 amino acids. CDR1 and CDR2 from the germline V gene are SGHRS and YFSETQ. The full variable domain, with the rest looked up from reference TRBV5-1 and TRBJ1-1, is KAGVTQTPRYLIKTRGQQVTLSCSPISGHRSVSWYQQTPGQGLQFLFEYFSETQRNKGNFPGRFSGRQFSNSRSEMNVSTLELGDSALYLCASNGAGGYTEAFFGQGTRLTVV.

This clonotype came up a few times. The V gene is TRBV27, the J gene TRBJ1-2; D unclear. The germline V gene has CDR1 MNHEY and CDR2 SMNVEV (reference sequence). Trimming left V 2 bases short and J 6 bases short, with 10 bases between. The CDR3 is 13 amino acids. In DNA form, the CDR3 reads TGTGCCAGCAGTTTAAAAGGGTATGATGGCTACACCTTC. It yields the protein CASSLKGYDGYTF.

This clonotype was found once. The V gene is TRBV7-2, the J gene TRBJ1-2; 8 bases align to TRBD1. The junction had 6 bases not matched to a gene; V was cut back by 5 bases and J by 7 bases. CDR3 length equals 13 residues. CDR1 SGHTA and CDR2 FQGNSA come from the germline V gene. The CDR3 loop reads CASSADRGSGYTF. CDR3 DNA: TGTGCCAGCAGCGCCGACAGGGGCTCTGGCTACACCTTC.

This clonotype has more than one count but fewer than ten. The chain joins TRBV28 to TRBJ2-3, with D possibly TRBD2 on 6 matching bases. This CDR3 spans 10 amino acids. Germline CDR1 is MDHEN and CDR2 is SYDVKM. Between the trimmed V and J ends, which lost 9 bases and 6 bases, there was a span of 7 bases. The CDR3 DNA follows: TGTGCCAGTGGGAGGGATACGCAGTATTTT. Its protein is CASGRDTQYF.

The chain combines TRBV3-1 with TRBJ2-4; D remains unclear. The germline V gene encodes CDR1 LGHDT and CDR2 YNNKEL (reference sequence). This CDR3 region has 15 residues. The V and J ends lost 0 bases and 15 bases respectively, with 21 bases between them. The CDR3 is CASSQEGYSSELGYF. CDR3 in DNA: TGTGCCAGCAGCCAAGAGGGGTACAGTTCTGAACTTGGGTACTTC.

Only one count was recorded for this clonotype. This chain links TRBV5-1 with TRBJ2-3; no clear D. Trimming shortened V by 0 bases and J by 2 bases, and 13 bases separated the two germline ends. Germline V gene lookup returns CDR1 SGHRS and CDR2 YFSETQ. There are 16 residues in the CDR3. The CDR3 nucleotides read TGCGCCAGCAGCTTGGATAGGGCGGCAGTCACAGATACGCAGTATTTT. This gives the protein CASSLDRAAVTDTQYF. Complete variable domain (other parts from reference TRBV5-1 and TRBJ2-3): KAGVTQTPRYLIKTRGQQVTLSCSPISGHRSVSWYQQTPGQGLQFLFEYFSETQRNKGNFPGRFSGRQFSNSRSEMNVSTLELGDSALYLCASSLDRAAVTDTQYFGPGTRLTVL.

The genes are TRBV27 and TRBJ2-7; 11 nucleotides match TRBD2. CDR3 length: 15 amino acids. V lost 3 bases to trimming and J lost 5 bases; unmatched junction nucleotides: 6. The germline gives CDR1 MNHEY, CDR2 SMNVEV (reference sequence). In DNA form, the CDR3 reads TGTGCCAGCAGTTTGTATAGCGGGAGGGACAACGAGCAGTACTTC. Protein sequence: CASSLYSGRDNEQYF.

V gene TRBV12-3 or TRBV12-4 combines with J gene TRBJ1-2, with D hard to call. V was pared by 5 bases and J by 4 bases, with 20 bases between. The CDR3 is 16 residues long. CDR3 nucleotide sequence: TGTGCCAGCAGTCCTTTACGACGAACGCCGAGCTATGGCTACACCTTC. Its translation: CASSPLRRTPSYGYTF.

The CDR3 loop reads CASRRTSMGGTDTQYF. The CDR3, as DNA: TGCGCCAGCAGACGGACTAGCATGGGGGGAACAGATACGCAGTATTTT. The chain links TRBV5-1 to TRBJ2-3; 8 nucleotides align to TRBD2. This CDR3 contains 16 residues. V shed 5 bases, J shed 3 bases, and the junction held 11 bases outside the gene matches. Per germline, CDR1 SGHRS and CDR2 YFSETQ.

This chain links TRBV12-3 or TRBV12-4 with TRBJ2-1; TRBD2 agrees at 10 bases. V dropped 3 bases and J dropped 0; count of bases not matched to a gene: 5. The CDR3 contains 17 residues. The CDR3 DNA is TGTGCCAGCAGTTTGCTTAGCGGGGGGTCCTCCTACAATGAGCAGTTCTTC. This sequence encodes CASSLLSGGSSYNEQFF.